The source of this T cell receptor beta chain is a study of response to subunit inactivated influenza vaccine. Study-level results: That few new T cells are recruited by each seasonal influenza vaccination was the authors' suggestion.

A single record per CDR3 protein comes from TCRdb applying MiXCR to the RT-PCR reads. The sample includes hundreds of thousands of distinct CDR3 sequences, approximately 15% of them seen just once. Trimming shortened V by 4 bases and J by 7 bases, and 17 bases separated the two germline ends. The CDR3 consists of 15 residues. CDR1 and CDR2 (germline): DFQATT, SNEGSKA (reference sequence). As for this clonotype: Antigen: not known.

The source material was PBMCs from blood, sampled about 14 days before vaccination. The V gene is TRBV20-1, the J gene TRBJ1-6, with a possible D match to TRBD1 (5 bases). This TCR came from a man aged 45-60 years who received an inactivated influenza vaccine. CDR3 in amino acids: CSATWGQIENSPLHF. CDR3 nucleotide sequence: TGCAGTGCTACTTGGGGCCAGATCGAGAATTCACCCCTCCACTTT.